The subject of this entry is one T cell receptor beta chain. The antigen remains unidentified. The sample comes from a study of T cell repertoires in aging, cancer and after chemotherapy. Amplification of TCR beta used genomic DNA extracted from peripheral blood. Germline V gene lookup returns CDR1 LNHDA and CDR2 SQIVND (reference sequence). The CDR3 contains 12 residues. Between the trimmed V and J ends, which lost 1 base and 6 bases, there was a span of 4 bases. The study, taken as a whole, reports: These repertoire data do not allow conclusions about immunological memory after chemotherapy. Lymphoid organ infiltration in hematological cancer patients may impair thymic emigration or peripheral T cell expansion.

Rearranged V-D-J TRB sequences were amplified with a mixed TRB-A/B primer pool. Each CDR3 protein gets one entry after TCRdb re-called the multiplex PCR reads with MiXCR. The sample shows about 2,000 distinct CDR3 sequences, 32% of them seen only once. Material for sequencing was blood. This receptor was obtained from a human donor with a blood cancer. The chain carries TRBV19 and TRBJ1-5; D unresolved. The CDR3 loop reads CASSIGGQPQHF. CDR3 nucleotides: TGTGCCAGTAGTATAGGGGGTCAGCCCCAGCATTTT.